Described below is a single T cell receptor (beta chain) sequence and its context. Antigen unknown. The sample belongs to a study of CD8 T cells in Susac syndrome. Trimming took 5 bases from V and 5 from J; bases not matched to a gene: 11. The CDR3 covers 15 residues. Germline V CDR1 and CDR2: LNHDA, SQIVND (reference sequence). Study-wide results and limits: The authors acknowledged that the study's TCR sequencing and HLA analysis involved relatively few individuals.

CD8+ and CD4+ T cells from blood underwent TCR beta sequencing, which was carried out in a high-throughput format. Those who served as multiple sclerosis controls were treatment-naive patients with stable or active relapsing-remitting disease. A quantity of about 0.5 to 1 ug RNA underwent reverse transcription using random hexamers. Coverage of TCR beta CDR3 amplification by immunoSEQ multiplex PCR extended to 54 Vbeta and 13 Jbeta. From the immunoSEQ multiplex PCR reads, TCRdb called clonotypes with MiXCR, one entry per CDR3 protein. The sample lists 400,000 to 550,000 distinct CDR3 sequences; approximately 85% were seen once.

Specimen: CD8+ T cells from PBMCs. This clonotype originated in a human donor with multiple sclerosis. This chain uses TRBV19 with TRBJ2-5, with TRBD1 matching over 7 bases. The CDR3 DNA follows: TGTGCCAGTAGTGAGGTGACAGGGACGTTGGAGACCCAGTACTTC. This translates into CASSEVTGTLETQYF. The full variable domain, completed using reference TRBV19 and TRBJ2-5, is DGGITQSPKYLFRKEGQNVTLSCEQNLNHDAMYWYRQDPGQGLRLIYYSQIVNDFQKGDIAEGYSVSREKKESFPLTVTSAQKNPTAFYLCASSEVTGTLETQYFGPGTRLLVL.